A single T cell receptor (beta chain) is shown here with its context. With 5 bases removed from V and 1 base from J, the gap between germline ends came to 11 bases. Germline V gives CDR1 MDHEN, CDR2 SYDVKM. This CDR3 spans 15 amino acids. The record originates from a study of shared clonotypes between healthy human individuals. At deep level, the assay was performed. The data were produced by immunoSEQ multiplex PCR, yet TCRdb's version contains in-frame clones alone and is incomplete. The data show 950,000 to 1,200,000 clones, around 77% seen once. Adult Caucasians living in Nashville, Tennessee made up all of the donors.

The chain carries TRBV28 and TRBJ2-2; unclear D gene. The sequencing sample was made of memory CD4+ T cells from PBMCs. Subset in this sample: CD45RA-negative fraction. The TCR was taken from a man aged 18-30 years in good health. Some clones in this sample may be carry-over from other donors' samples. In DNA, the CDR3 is TGTGCCAGCAGTCCCACCGGGTTGAACACCGGGGAGCTGTTTTTT. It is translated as CASSPTGLNTGELFF.